This T cell receptor beta chain was sequenced during a study of Ad26.COV2.S vaccination and SARS-CoV-2 variants. Study details: Administration of Ad26.COV2.S was intramuscular, either once or twice 56 days apart. Points from the study as a whole: Spike-specific TCR breadth was greater after Ad26.COV2.S than placebo.

This clone was detected only once. Its antigen is unidentified. Assay: immunoSEQ multiplex PCR; the TCRdb copy retains only in-frame clones and omits some. The sample lists around 450,000 clones, approximately 92% occurring once. This CDR3 spans 13 amino acids. The treatment is: roughly 20 received Ad26.COV2.S at low or high dose, single or two shots; about 5 received placebo; per-sample allocation not given. Day 63 after the first vaccine or placebo injection was the time point for sampling. In Boston, the donor was an adult between 18-55 years of age. As its vector, the vaccine had Ad26, which expressed Wuhan-strain SARS-CoV-2 spike.

This chain uses TRBV21-1 with TRBJ1-6; the DNA was not compared with TRBD1, the D call given in the table. TRBV21-1 is marked as a pseudogene. This receptor was taken from a person aged 18-60 years who received the Ad26.COV2.S COVID-19 vaccine or a placebo. The material was peripheral blood, obtained in a trial of Ad26.COV2.S vaccine versus placebo. The CDR3 protein is CASNNNRDPPLHF. The DNA of the CDR3 is TGTGCCAGCAACAACAACAGGGATCCACCCCTCCACTTT.